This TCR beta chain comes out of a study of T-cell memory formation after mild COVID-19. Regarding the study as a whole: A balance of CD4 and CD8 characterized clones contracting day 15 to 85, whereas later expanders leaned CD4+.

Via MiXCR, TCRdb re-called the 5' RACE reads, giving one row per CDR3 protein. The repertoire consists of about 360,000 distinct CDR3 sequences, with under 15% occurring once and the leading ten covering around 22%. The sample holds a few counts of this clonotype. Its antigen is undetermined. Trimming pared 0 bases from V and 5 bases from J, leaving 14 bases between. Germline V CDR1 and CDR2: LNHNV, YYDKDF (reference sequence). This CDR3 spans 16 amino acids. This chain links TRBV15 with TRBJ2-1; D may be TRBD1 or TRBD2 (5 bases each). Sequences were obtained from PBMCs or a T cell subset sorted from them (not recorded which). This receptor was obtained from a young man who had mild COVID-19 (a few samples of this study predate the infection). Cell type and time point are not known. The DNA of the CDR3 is TGTGCCACCAGCAGAGACCGGCCGGGACGTAACAATGAGCAGTTCTTC. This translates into CATSRDRPGRNNEQFF.